Listed below are T cell receptor beta chains from one sample, sequenced in a study of CD8 T cells in Susac syndrome. TCRdb passed the immunoSEQ multiplex PCR reads through MiXCR, listing each CDR3 protein once. The sample has hundreds of thousands of distinct CDR3 sequences; 75% to 85% are singletons. Sequenced sample: CD8+ T cells from PBMCs. The receptors stem from a human donor with multiple sclerosis. CDR3s include the opening cysteine and the closing phenylalanine or tryptophan. A D gene is named only where the DNA matches it firmly. For some rows the clone size is stated as once, few or many, or as a class when expanded; others skip it.

j_call	clone_size	d_call	v_call	cdr3_aa	cdr3_nt
TRBJ2-4	NA	NA	TRBV11-2	CASSLDSELGEAKNIQYF	TGTGCCAGCAGCTTAGACTCGGAGCTGGGGGAGGCCAAAAACATTCAGTACTTC
TRBJ2-1	NA	TRBD2	TRBV7-9	CASSPTGTSNNEQFF	TGTGCCAGCAGCCCTACCGGGACTAGCAACAATGAGCAGTTCTTC
TRBJ2-7	NA	TRBD1	TRBV7-9	CASSFGTGFSYEQYF	TGTGCCAGCAGCTTTGGGACAGGGTTTTCCTACGAGCAGTACTTC
TRBJ2-1	NA	TRBD1	TRBV28	CASSLGPIRDSLYNEQFF	TGTGCCAGCAGTTTGGGCCCCATCCGGGACAGTCTTTACAATGAGCAGTTCTTC
TRBJ2-1	NA	TRBD1	TRBV11-2	CASSWDRGRRNEQFF	TGTGCCAGCAGCTGGGACAGGGGGCGCAGGAATGAGCAGTTCTTC
TRBJ1-1	NA	TRBD1	TRBV6-5	CASSQRGRPEAFF	TGTGCCAGCAGCCAGAGGGGGCGGCCTGAAGCTTTCTTT
TRBJ2-1	NA	TRBD2	TRBV25-1	CASSDGPWREGTEQFF	TGTGCCAGCAGTGATGGTCCCTGGCGGGAGGGGACTGAGCAGTTCTTC
TRBJ1-2	NA	TRBD1	TRBV27	CASSLGTGFGYGYTF	TGTGCCAGCAGTTTGGGGACAGGGTTTGGATATGGCTACACCTTC
TRBJ2-7	few	NA	TRBV5-4	CASSFMTLNPYEQYF	TGTGCCAGCAGCTTCATGACCCTGAACCCCTACGAGCAGTACTTC
TRBJ2-7	few	NA	TRBV6-1	CASSEDWLGSSEQYF	TGTGCCAGCAGTGAAGATTGGTTGGGGTCGAGCGAGCAGTACTTC
TRBJ2-1	NA	TRBD2	TRBV25-1	CASSGVLGLAGAGVIQNEQFF	TGTGCCAGCAGTGGGGTCTTGGGACTAGCGGGAGCAGGGGTAATACAAAATGAGCAGTTCTTC
TRBJ2-1	NA	NA	TRBV6-5	CASQKASTYNEQFF	TGTGCCAGCCAAAAGGCGTCCACCTACAATGAGCAGTTCTTC
TRBJ2-7	NA	NA	TRBV29-1	CSVEVVGLSTYEQYF	TGCAGCGTTGAAGTCGTAGGCCTATCTACCTACGAGCAGTACTTC
TRBJ2-7	NA	NA	TRBV28	CASSLRTSLSYEQYF	TGTGCCAGCAGCCTGAGGACATCTCTCTCCTACGAGCAGTACTTC
TRBJ2-2	NA	NA	TRBV10-3	CAISEPQDGPNPNTGEPFF	TGTGCCATCAGTGAGCCACAAGATGGCCCAAATCCTAACACCGGGGAGCCGTTTTTT
TRBJ2-3	NA	TRBD1	TRBV27	CASSPLTGDGTDTQYF	TGTGCCAGCAGTCCGCTGACAGGGGATGGCACAGATACGCAGTATTTT
TRBJ1-2	NA	TRBD1	TRBV6-2/TRBV6-3	CASSRFHDPGTVQGYGYTF	TGTGCCAGCAGTCGCTTTCACGACCCCGGGACAGTACAAGGCTATGGCTACACCTTC
TRBJ2-7	NA	NA	TRBV19	CASSIASGSYEQYF	TGTGCCAGTAGTATAGCTTCAGGCTCCTACGAGCAGTACTTC
TRBJ2-2	NA	NA	TRBV20-1	CSARDRANTGELFF	TGCAGTGCTAGAGACAGAGCGAACACCGGGGAGCTGTTTTTT
TRBJ1-1	once	NA	TRBV12-3/TRBV12-4	CASSRQVNTEAFF	TGTGCCAGCAGCCGACAGGTGAACACTGAAGCTTTCTTT
TRBJ2-7	few	NA	TRBV28	CASSSTTGPYPHEQYF	TGTGCCAGCAGTTCAACTACCGGACCCTATCCGCACGAGCAGTACTTC
TRBJ2-2	few	TRBD2	TRBV6-1	CASSPSPGGGAGELFF	TGTGCCAGCAGCCCCTCGCCGGGAGGTGGAGCCGGGGAGCTGTTTTTT
TRBJ2-7	NA	TRBD2	TRBV19	CASSISSGTTYEQYF	TGTGCCAGTAGTATAAGTAGCGGGACGACCTACGAGCAGTACTTC
TRBJ2-7	NA	TRBD2	TRBV6-2/TRBV6-3	CASSRPVLAGDLYEQYF	TGTGCCAGCAGTCGTCCTGTCTTAGCGGGAGACCTCTACGAGCAGTACTTC
TRBJ2-2	NA	TRBD1	TRBV10-3	CAISDLWTGKGGELFF	TGTGCCATCAGTGACTTATGGACAGGGAAGGGCGGGGAGCTGTTTTTT
TRBJ2-3	NA	NA	TRBV13	CASSGIQGGTDTQYF	TGTGCCAGCAGCGGGATCCAGGGCGGCACAGATACGCAGTATTTT
TRBJ1-1	NA	NA	TRBV4-3	CASSRDRQGLLGNTEAFF	TGCGCCAGCAGCCGAGACAGACAAGGGCTTTTAGGGAACACTGAAGCTTTCTTT
TRBJ1-1	NA	NA	TRBV9	CASSGWEGVNTEAFF	TGTGCCAGCAGCGGGTGGGAGGGCGTGAACACTGAAGCTTTCTTT
TRBJ2-7	NA	TRBD1	TRBV7-2	CASSLGSSRGLALYEQYF	TGTGCCAGCAGCTTAGGATCCAGCAGGGGGCTAGCGCTCTACGAGCAGTACTTC
TRBJ2-7	NA	NA	TRBV27	CASSLASPYEQYF	TGTGCCAGCAGTCTAGCGTCACCCTACGAGCAGTACTTC
TRBJ2-3	NA	TRBD2	TRBV29-1	CSVAGGRVPTDTQYF	TGCAGCGTTGCGGGCGGGAGGGTACCCACAGATACGCAGTATTTT
TRBJ1-4	NA	NA	TRBV19	CASSPGSGTTNEKLFF	TGTGCCAGTAGCCCCGGGAGTGGAACAACTAATGAAAAACTGTTTTTT
TRBJ2-2	NA	NA	TRBV11-3	CASSLDPGAGELFF	TGTGCCAGCAGCTTAGACCCGGGCGCCGGGGAGCTGTTTTTT
TRBJ2-7	NA	NA	TRBV12-5	CASGLGTYEQYF	TGTGCTAGTGGTTTGGGGACCTACGAGCAGTACTTC
TRBJ2-1	NA	NA	TRBV27	CASSSLRTLEQFF	TGTGCCAGCAGTTCCCTCCGAACACTGGAGCAGTTCTTC
TRBJ2-7	NA	TRBD1	TRBV15	CATGRDRVIHEQYF	TGTGCCACCGGGCGGGACAGGGTGATTCACGAGCAGTACTTC
TRBJ2-5	NA	NA	TRBV5-4	CASSSPPALGWYF	TGTGCCAGCAGCTCCCCCCCAGCGTTGGGGTGGTACTTC
TRBJ2-7	few	NA	TRBV3-1	CASSQDRRNENEQYF	TGTGCCAGCAGCCAAGATCGGCGCAACGAGAACGAGCAGTACTTC
TRBJ2-7	NA	TRBD1	TRBV20-1	CSAREGGHEQYF	TGCAGTGCTAGAGAAGGGGGCCACGAGCAGTACTTC
TRBJ1-4	NA	TRBD1	TRBV12-3/TRBV12-4	CASSPTGTAEAREKLFF	TGTGCCAGCAGCCCCACCGGGACAGCCGAAGCGAGGGAAAAACTGTTTTTT
TRBJ2-7	NA	TRBD2	TRBV5-4	CASSAGLAPYEQYF	TGTGCCAGCAGCGCGGGACTAGCCCCCTACGAGCAGTACTTC
TRBJ2-1	NA	NA	TRBV7-9	CASRQGLTEQFF	TGTGCCAGCAGACAGGGTTTAACTGAGCAGTTCTTC
TRBJ2-7	few	NA	TRBV5-4	CASSLEFSYEQYF	TGTGCCAGCAGTTTGGAGTTCTCCTACGAGCAGTACTTC
TRBJ1-5	NA	NA	TRBV3-1	CASSLGPAGNNQPQHF	TGTGCCAGCAGCTTGGGGCCCGCAGGGAACAATCAGCCCCAGCATTTT
TRBJ1-1	NA	NA	TRBV4-3	CASSQDRGTYTEAFF	TGCGCCAGCAGCCAAGATAGGGGAACCTACACTGAAGCTTTCTTT
TRBJ2-3	NA	TRBD1	TRBV11-2	CASRSLTGGTDTQYF	TGTGCCAGCCGATCATTGACAGGGGGGACAGATACGCAGTATTTT
TRBJ1-1	NA	NA	TRBV18	CASSPLYRDRNTEAFF	TGTGCCAGCTCACCCCTCTACAGGGATCGGAACACTGAAGCTTTCTTT
TRBJ2-7	NA	NA	TRBV20-1	CSARARTLTYEQYF	TGCAGTGCTAGGGCCAGAACTCTAACCTACGAGCAGTACTTC
TRBJ1-5	few	TRBD1	TRBV6-2/TRBV6-3	CASSYHRGKQPQHF	TGTGCCAGCAGTTACCACAGGGGGAAACAGCCCCAGCATTTT